The 29 T cell receptor beta chains below all came from one sample that was sequenced in a study of blood T cell repertoires in COVID-19. Measured with immunoSEQ multiplex PCR; TCRdb has only the in-frame clones, and not every one. Of approximately 230,000 clones listed, around 85% were seen once; the top ten hold roughly 4.2%. The sequenced sample consisted of peripheral blood. The origin of the receptors is a middle-aged woman with active or convalescent COVID-19.

V usage is TRBV6-5 and J usage is TRBJ1-2, with 8 bases matching TRBD1. The germline V gene encodes CDR1 MNHEY and CDR2 SVGAGI. The J segment lost 3 bases and the V segment lost 5 bases, leaving 8 bases of the junction unmatched. This CDR3 has 15 amino acids. The chain's CDR3 is CASSPWTGSYYGYTF. CDR3 DNA sequence: TGTGCCAGCAGTCCTTGGACAGGGAGCTACTATGGCTACACCTTC.

The genes are TRBV11-2 and TRBJ2-1; D is unclear. Germline V gene sequence: CDR1 SGHAT, CDR2 FQNNGV. The CDR3 totals 13 residues. V lost 4 bases, J lost 2 bases, and 6 bases lay in between. CDR3 protein: CASSSSPYNEQFF. The CDR3 DNA reads TGTGCCAGCAGCTCCTCCCCCTACAATGAGCAGTTCTTC.

This rearrangement joins TRBV9 to TRBJ1-4; no clear D gene. The V gene lost 3 bases and the J gene lost 8 bases, with 8 bases spanning the gap. Germline CDR1 SGDLS, CDR2 YYNGEE. The CDR3 has 12 residues. CDR3 region: CASSDREEKLFF. CDR3 nucleotides: TGTGCCAGCAGCGACCGGGAGGAAAAACTGTTTTTT.

This clone occurred a few times. V gene TRBV5-1 combines with J gene TRBJ1-2; no definite D call. Trimming pared 0 bases from V and 4 bases from J, leaving 10 bases between. Germline lookup yields CDR1 SGHRS and CDR2 YFSETQ. The length of the CDR3 is 14 residues. This CDR3 reads CASSLVQAGYGYTF. The CDR3 coding sequence is TGCGCCAGCAGCTTGGTGCAAGCGGGCTATGGCTACACCTTC.

This clone came up once. The chain joins TRBV30 to TRBJ2-3; D call uncertain. Germline CDR1 GTSNPN, CDR2 SVGIG (reference sequence). With 4 bases removed from V and 5 bases from J, the gap between germline ends came to 7 bases. CDR3 size: 11 residues. CDR3 sequence (DNA): TGTGCCTGGAAGGAGCGAGATACGCAGTATTTT. Its protein is CAWKERDTQYF.

V gene TRBV6-5 combines with J gene TRBJ2-5, with TRBD2 as a possible D gene (5 bases). Germline V gene sequence: CDR1 MNHEY, CDR2 SVGAGI. CDR3 length: 13 residues. Trimming shortened V by 5 bases and J by 1 base, and 8 bases separated the two germline ends. DNA of the CDR3: TGTGCCAGCAGTACTAGAGGCCAAGAGACCCAGTACTTC. This gives the protein CASSTRGQETQYF.

The chain combines TRBV9 with TRBJ2-5; 8 nucleotides line up with TRBD2. Germline V CDR1 and CDR2: SGDLS, YYNGEE. Trimming took 4 bases from V and 5 from J; bases not matched to a gene: 13. There are 16 residues in the CDR3. CDR3 loop: CASSPGLTSDGETQYF. DNA for the CDR3: TGTGCCAGCAGCCCCGGCCTGACTAGCGATGGCGAGACCCAGTACTTC.

The gene calls are TRBV2 and TRBJ1-1; the D is unclear. Germline CDR1 reads SNHLY; CDR2 reads FYNNEI. The V gene lost 8 bases and the J gene lost 6 bases, with 4 bases spanning the gap. The CDR3 length is 9 residues. The CDR3 sequence is CASGPEAFF. The CDR3 DNA follows: TGTGCCAGCGGGCCTGAAGCTTTCTTT.

V is TRBV4-1 and J is TRBJ1-5; 10 bases align to TRBD1. Trimming cost V 1 base and J 0 bases; bases outside gene matches: 0. Germline V gene lookup returns CDR1 MGHRA and CDR2 YSYEKL. This CDR3 has 16 residues. CDR3 DNA: TGCGCCAGCAGCCAAGGACAGGGGGCTAGCAATCAGCCCCAGCATTTT. Its protein product is CASSQGQGASNQPQHF.

The rearrangement uses TRBV9 and TRBJ1-4; perhaps TRBD1 as D (6 bases). Looked up from germline, CDR1 is SGDLS and CDR2 is YYNGEE. CDR3 length: 15 amino acids. V was pared by 4 bases and J by 4 bases, with 14 bases between. Here the CDR3 DNA reads TGTGCCAGCAGCTCCCGGGACAAATTTAATGAAAAACTGTTTTTT. Encoded protein: CASSSRDKFNEKLFF.

The CDR3 is CASSFSGGTYEQYF. For the CDR3, the DNA is TGTGCCAGCAGTTTTTCAGGGGGAACGTACGAGCAGTACTTC. The chain joins TRBV27 to TRBJ2-7; 7 bases are a match to TRBD1. The CDR3 is made up of 14 amino acids. Germline V CDR1 and CDR2: MNHEY, SMNVEV (reference sequence). V shed 3 bases and J 4 bases; nucleotides not matched to a gene: 6.

This clone was detected ten times or more. The genes are TRBV11-3 and TRBJ2-2, with D hard to call. The V gene's germline CDR1 is SGHNT and CDR2 YENEEA. The CDR3 has 14 residues. V lost 4 bases and J lost 4, with 10 bases in between. The CDR3 is CASSSSGVTGELFF. The CDR3 nucleotides are TGTGCCAGCAGCTCTAGTGGAGTCACCGGGGAGCTGTTTTTT.

This chain connects TRBV5-4 to TRBJ2-2; perhaps TRBD2 as D (6 bases). V was cut by 1 base and J by 7 bases, with 20 bases left in between. The CDR3 has 17 residues. CDR1 SGHNT and CDR2 YYREEE come from the germline V gene (reference sequence). For the CDR3, the DNA is TGTGCCAGCAGCTTGCTTGATGGCGGAGGGTACGGCGGGGAGCTGTTTTTT. As protein: CASSLLDGGGYGGELFF.

In its sample, this clone was seen a few times. This CDR3 is also generated by other DNA sequences in the sample. The chain employs TRBV9 and TRBJ1-6; D is possibly TRBD1 (6 bases). The CDR3 length is 14 residues. Germline V gives CDR1 SGDLS, CDR2 YYNGEE. V lost 0 bases, J lost 7 bases, and 8 bases lay in between. The CDR3 here is CASSVGGTNSPLHF. CDR3 nucleotides: TGTGCCAGCAGCGTAGGGGGGACAAATTCACCCCTCCACTTT.

This rearrangement joins TRBV6-6 to TRBJ1-5; the match to TRBD1 covers 8 bases. Trimming took 7 bases from V and 2 from J; bases not matched to a gene: 10. Germline V CDR1 and CDR2: MNHNY, SVGAGI (reference sequence). The CDR3 length is 16 residues. In DNA, the CDR3 is TGTGCCAGCAATACGGACAGGGCACGCGGCAATCAGCCCCAGCATTTT. Translation gives CASNTDRARGNQPQHF.

The rearrangement joins TRBV28 to TRBJ1-1, with a tentative D call TRBD1 (5 bases). The CDR3 covers 16 residues. CDR1 is MDHEN, CDR2 SYDVKM, per germline. The V end lost 5 bases, the J end lost 6 bases, and 22 bases lay between the germline ends. CDR3 residues: CASSKSLGRLGAEAFF. The CDR3 nucleotides are TGTGCCAGCAGTAAGAGCCTAGGACGGCTAGGGGCTGAAGCTTTCTTT.

The V call is TRBV7-8, the J call TRBJ2-4; 7 nucleotides match TRBD1. This CDR3 is 14 amino acids long. The V gene's germline CDR1 is SGHVS and CDR2 FQNEAQ. The ends lost 10 bases at V and 2 bases at J; junction bases unmatched: 8. The CDR3, as DNA: TGTGCCACCTCGAGACAGGGATCCAAAAACATTCAGTACTTC. Protein: CATSRQGSKNIQYF.

The chain carries TRBV6-6 and TRBJ2-7; D may be TRBD1 (5 bases). The CDR3 loop spans 14 amino acids. The germline V and J ends were trimmed by 2 bases and 2 bases, with 10 bases remaining between them. The germline V gene encodes CDR1 MNHNY and CDR2 SVGAGI (reference sequence). The CDR3 nucleotides are TGTGCCAGCAGTTACATCCAGGGCCCCTACGAGCAGTACGTC. It yields the protein CASSYIQGPYEQYV.

The CDR3 reads CATSDSSTRSSYNEQFF. CDR3 in DNA: TGTGCCACCAGTGATTCCTCGACTAGGAGCTCCTACAATGAGCAGTTCTTC. The chain has TRBV24-1 and TRBJ2-1; maybe TRBD2 (6 bases). Germline V lookup: CDR1 KGHDR, CDR2 SFDVKD. Between the trimmed V and J ends, which lost 2 bases and 0 bases, there was a span of 13 bases. The CDR3 runs to 17 residues.

The rearrangement links TRBV19 to TRBJ1-2; D is possibly TRBD1 (5 bases). The CDR3 sequence is 13 residues long. Deletions cut 5 bases from V and 8 bases from J, with 15 bases between. Looked up from germline, CDR1 is LNHDA and CDR2 is SQIVND (reference sequence). CDR3 amino acids: CASSPQGKKGYTF. The CDR3 DNA is TGTGCCAGTAGTCCGCAGGGCAAGAAGGGCTACACCTTC.

The chain carries TRBV7-3 and TRBJ1-2; D might be TRBD1 (5 bases). In germline, CDR1 is SGHTA, CDR2 FQGTGA. The CDR3 runs to 15 residues. V lost 0 bases and J 4 bases, leaving 12 bases between the germline ends. In nucleotides, the CDR3 is TGTGCCAGCAGCTTAACGGGATATGACAGCTATGGCTACACCTTC. This sequence encodes CASSLTGYDSYGYTF. Looking up the rest from reference TRBV7-3 and TRBJ1-2 gives the full variable domain: GAGVSQTPSNKVTEKGKYVELRCDPISGHTALYWYRQSLGQGPEFLIYFQGTGAADDSGLPNDRFFAVRPEGSVSTLKIQRTERGDSAVYLCASSLTGYDSYGYTFGSGTRLTVV.

This clone has just a few counts. The V and J genes are TRBV7-3 and TRBJ1-5; TRBD1 might be the D (5 bases). The CDR3 sequence is 16 residues long. Trimming stripped 4 bases from V and 2 bases from J, with 15 bases between. Germline V lookup: CDR1 SGHTA, CDR2 FQGTGA. This CDR3 reads CASSSIQGSGNQPQHF. The CDR3 nucleotides are TGTGCCAGCAGCTCAATCCAGGGTTCTGGCAATCAGCCCCAGCATTTT.

V is TRBV27 and J is TRBJ1-5; a possible D gene is TRBD1 (5 bases). V was trimmed by 3 bases and J by 1 base, leaving 7 bases between them. CDR3 length: 14 amino acids. CDR1 and CDR2 (germline): MNHEY, SMNVEV (reference sequence). CDR3: CASSFGGSNQPQHF. The CDR3 DNA follows: TGTGCCAGCAGTTTTGGGGGGAGCAATCAGCCCCAGCATTTT.

The chain has TRBV11-3 and TRBJ2-1, with 8 bases aligning to TRBD1. The ends lost 3 bases at V and 3 bases at J; junction bases unmatched: 1. In germline, CDR1 is SGHNT, CDR2 YENEEA. The CDR3 covers 14 residues. CDR3 sequence reads: CASSFGQGYNEQFF. The CDR3 DNA follows: TGTGCCAGCAGCTTTGGACAGGGCTACAATGAGCAGTTCTTC.

On this clone: Within the sample, other DNA sequences also encode this same CDR3. V gene TRBV5-1 combines with J gene TRBJ1-3; D gene ambiguous. CDR3 length: 15 amino acids. V lost 0 bases, J lost 0 bases, and 7 bases lay in between. The V gene's germline CDR1 is SGHRS and CDR2 YFSETQ. The CDR3 bases are TGCGCCAGCAGCTTGGCGGGGAACTCTGGAAACACCATATATTTT. As protein: CASSLAGNSGNTIYF.

V usage is TRBV27 and J usage is TRBJ1-2; D uncertain. The CDR3 length is 13 residues. Trimming took 4 bases from V and 4 from J, leaving 10 bases between them. Per germline, CDR1 MNHEY and CDR2 SMNVEV (reference sequence). This chain's CDR3 is CASSSNAVYGYTF. CDR3 bases: TGTGCCAGCAGTTCCAACGCGGTCTATGGCTACACCTTC.

CDR3 loop: CASSPSQGNYGYTF. Written as DNA, the CDR3 is TGTGCCAGCAGCCCAAGCCAGGGTAACTATGGCTACACCTTC. V gene TRBV7-3 combines with J gene TRBJ1-2; D perhaps matches TRBD1 (5 bases). V lost 5 bases to trimming and J lost 1 base, with 11 bases between them. The CDR3 is 14 residues long. Germline values: CDR1 SGHTA, CDR2 FQGTGA.

The chain joins TRBV6-5 to TRBJ2-3; 8 bases fit TRBD2. The junction had 7 bases not matched to a gene; V was cut back by 11 bases and J by 0 bases. CDR1 is MNHEY, CDR2 SVGAGI, per germline. This CDR3 has 14 amino acids. DNA of the CDR3: TGTGCCCTCGGGAGGGGGACTAGCACAGATACGCAGTATTTT. The encoded protein is CALGRGTSTDTQYF.

This chain links TRBV28 with TRBJ1-4, with 8 bases matching TRBD1. The CDR3 runs 15 residues. With 2 bases clipped from V and 5 bases from J, the junction kept 4 bases outside the gene matches. The germline V gene encodes CDR1 MDHEN and CDR2 SYDVKM. CDR3 in DNA: TGTGCCAGCAGTTTACAGACAGGGGTGAATGAAAAACTGTTTTTT. This encodes CASSLQTGVNEKLFF. The full variable domain, completed using reference TRBV28 and TRBJ1-4, is DVKVTQSSRYLVKRTGEKVFLECVQDMDHENMFWYRQDPGLGLRLIYFSYDVKMKEKGDIPEGYSVSREKKERFSLILESASTNQTSMYLCASSLQTGVNEKLFFGSGTQLSVL.